This T cell receptor beta chain was obtained from a study of vaccination and CD4 T cells after COVID-19. Study as a whole: Convalescent individuals numbered four females and six males, two being Hispanic. Samples from three convalescent patients were taken at day 14 and days 161 to 241 post-vaccination.

This clonotype appeared a few times. What it recognizes is unknown. Regarding time point: late sampling 161 to 241 days after vaccination in three convalescent patients. Documented treatment: roughly ten-day PBMC culture with coronavirus spike peptide pools or control peptides (ViraFEST assay). The CDR3 sequence is 14 residues long. The germline V and J ends were trimmed by 0 bases and 2 bases, with 8 bases remaining between them. Germline V CDR1 and CDR2: SGHRS, YFSETQ. The Oncomine TCR Beta short-read assay was applied to DNA of cultured CD4+ T cells. MiXCR, run by TCRdb on the PCR reads, gives a single entry per CDR3 protein. Of tens of thousands of distinct CDR3 sequences listed, more than 25% are singletons.

The gene calls are TRBV5-1 and TRBJ2-5; D possibly uses TRBD1 or TRBD2 (6 bases each). Here the sequenced sample was CD4+ T cells from blood, cultured in vitro, taken about 7 months after SARS-CoV-2 vaccination. The receptor comes from a human donor who had recovered from COVID-19. Here the CDR3 reads CASSLVGGQETQYF. CDR3 DNA: TGCGCCAGCAGCTTGGTAGGGGGGCAAGAGACCCAGTACTTC.